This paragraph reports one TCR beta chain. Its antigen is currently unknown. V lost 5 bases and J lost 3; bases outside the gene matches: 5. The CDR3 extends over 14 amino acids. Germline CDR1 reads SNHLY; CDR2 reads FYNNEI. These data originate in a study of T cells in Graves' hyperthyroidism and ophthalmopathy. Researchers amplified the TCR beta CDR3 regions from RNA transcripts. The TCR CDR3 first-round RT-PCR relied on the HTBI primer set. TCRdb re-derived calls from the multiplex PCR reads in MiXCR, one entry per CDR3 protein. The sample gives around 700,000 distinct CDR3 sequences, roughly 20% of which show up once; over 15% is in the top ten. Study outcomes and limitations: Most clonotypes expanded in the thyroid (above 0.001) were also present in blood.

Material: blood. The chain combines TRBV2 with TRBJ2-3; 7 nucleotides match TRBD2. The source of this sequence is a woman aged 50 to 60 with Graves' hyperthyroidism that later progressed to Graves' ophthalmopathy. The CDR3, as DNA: TGTGCCAGCAGTCGGCGGGGGACGACAGATACGCAGTATTTT. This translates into CASSRRGTTDTQYF.